The entry below describes one T cell receptor beta chain. Its target is unknown. The data were obtained in a study of OX40 agonist ivuxolimab in advanced cancers. Study observations and caveats: CD8+ T cells were the subset that, on average, had more expanded clones than CD4+.

People who had autoimmune disease history or systemic immunosuppression were excluded. Profiling relied on immunoSEQ multiplex PCR, and the TCRdb table lists in-frame clones only, not all of them. The sample has some 80,000 clones, just over 90% seen once. Sample: CD4+ or CD8+ T cells sorted from blood, taken in a trial of the OX40 agonist ivuxolimab. The receptor was derived from an adult with an advanced solid tumor such as melanoma, head and neck, liver or kidney cancer.

For the CDR3, the DNA is TGTGCCAGTAGTAGGGTAGCGGGAGGGACAGATACGCAGTATTTT. Translating gives CASSRVAGGTDTQYF. The chain recombines TRBV19 with TRBJ2-3, with 11 nucleotides matching TRBD2. Germline CDR1 and CDR2: LNHDA and SQIVND (reference sequence). The junction had 3 bases not matched to a gene; V was cut back by 4 bases and J by 3 bases. This CDR3 spans 15 amino acids.